This TCR beta chain was captured by sequencing in a study of regulatory T cells in long-lasting Graves disease. Overall study results and limits: The study examined only peripheral blood, not thyroid tissue.

Assembly of TCR beta libraries relied on iRepertoire HTBI primers together with Arm-PCR of CDR3 regions. From the multiplex PCR reads, TCRdb called clonotypes with MiXCR, one entry per CDR3 protein. The sample lists fewer than 650,000 distinct CDR3 sequences, 15% to 20% occurring once. This clonotype occurred many times. Antigen unknown. The CDR3 is 13 residues long. The germline V gene encodes CDR1 PRHDT and CDR2 FYEKMQ (reference sequence). The V and J ends lost 6 bases and 8 bases, in that order; junction bases with no gene match: 7. Time point noted: newly diagnosed GD, antithyroid drugs for less than 3 months. PBMC RNA was the source of the TCR library. This same sample was also taken into another study, of T cells in Graves' hyperthyroidism and ophthalmopathy. That publication notes: Using the HTBI primer set, a first-round RT-PCR was run on the TCR CDR3.

The receptor comes from a young woman with Graves disease. Sequencing was performed on peripheral blood mononuclear cells (PBMCs), taken at new diagnosis, from a patient treated with antithyroid drugs. The rearrangement joins TRBV13 to TRBJ1-2; 9 bases align to TRBD1. CDR3 amino acids: CASSLRQGGGYTF. The DNA of the CDR3 is TGTGCCAGCAGTTTGAGACAGGGGGGAGGCTACACCTTC.